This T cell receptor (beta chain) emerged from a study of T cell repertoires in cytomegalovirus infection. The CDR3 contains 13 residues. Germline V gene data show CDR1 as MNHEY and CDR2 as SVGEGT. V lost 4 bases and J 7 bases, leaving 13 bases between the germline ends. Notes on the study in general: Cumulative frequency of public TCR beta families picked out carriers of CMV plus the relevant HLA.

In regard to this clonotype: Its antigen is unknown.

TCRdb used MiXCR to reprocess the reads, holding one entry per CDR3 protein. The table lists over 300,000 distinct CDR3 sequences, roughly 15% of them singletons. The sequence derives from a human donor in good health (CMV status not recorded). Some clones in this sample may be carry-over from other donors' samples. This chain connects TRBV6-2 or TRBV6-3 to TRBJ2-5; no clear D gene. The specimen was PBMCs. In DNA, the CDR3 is TGTGCCAGCAGTTTGAAAGGTGGCGGGACCCAGTACTTC. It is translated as CASSLKGGGTQYF.